This TCR beta chain was found in a study of human T cells and chemical hapten exposure (dated by TCRdb to the early 2020s). Context from the whole study: For sensitization, 2% DPC in acetone was applied to an approximately 2 cm by approximately 2 cm area of upper inner arm skin. The patient cohort, mostly female, included alopecia areata with under or over 50% scalp involvement, alopecia totalis and alopecia universalis. Patch testing was performed on the upper back with Finn chambers containing 0.01% DPC, and the patch tests were scored after 6 days according to International Contact Dermatitis Research Group standards. Blood was sampled from patients pre-sensitization (week 0) and at 2, 6 and about 24 weeks after DPC sensitization. Nearly 30 alopecia patients gave blood for TCR sequencing at one to four time points (pre-sensitization, 2, 6 and 24 weeks). Libraries were pooled for sequencing, and per-sample TCR yields varied mainly because of small differences in library volumes within the pool. Peripheral blood TCR repertoire changes were tracked in vivo in alopecia patients during primary and secondary sensitization to the hapten diphenylcyclopropenone (DPC). Patients additionally received weekly therapeutic DPC doses to the scalp throughout the approximately 22-week study period.

The study at large found these results: No change with DPC sensitization was found in the number of TCRs above 1 in 1000 frequency, and no evidence of global repertoire structure alterations was found. Patch test score was positively correlated with the number of PT1 expanded TCRs, with significance at thresholds 8, 16 and 32 but not at 4. Compared with pre-sensitization or healthy control sets, expanded TCRs formed significantly more large CDR3 similarity clusters, which is consistent with antigen-driven responses. After repeated subsampling, the strength of the expansion versus patch-test correlation and the threshold at which it became significant changed. Because every patient had alopecia, a presumed autoimmune disease, the patients' immune response might differ from that of healthy individuals.

Libraries were made using RACE. Sequencing was carried out with a NextSeq 500. During library preparation, unique molecular identifiers were attached to individual cDNA molecules so that TCRs could be counted in a quantitative, reproducible way. For every blood RNA sample, sequencing covered both the TCR alpha and TCR beta chains. Under the source paper's analysis protocol: Samples had a median of approximately 93,000 TCRs, with a range from roughly 23,224 to 700,000. The Decombinator software suite was used to annotate V, J and CDR3 in the TCR reads. To make PS versus PT1 abundance plots, every sample was subsampled to the same number of TCRs (28,000). Expanded TCRs were defined as absent before sensitization and observed at least eight times at the 2-week time point. TCRdb applied fastp at Q25 and MiXCR to the public reads, then kept only in-frame beta chains. A single entry per CDR3 protein holds the most common genes and DNA from its merged rows. What appears here as the V and J calls and clone size reflects TCRdb's work, not the paper's. Here the sample has some 81,000 distinct CDR3 sequences; roughly 7.6% occur a single time. The top ten hold roughly 1.6% of the sample.

Reading from cysteine to phenylalanine, the CDR3 counts 12 amino acids. Just the 36-base CDR3 DNA is kept, in frame starting at base 1. From the germline V gene, CDR1 is SGHTA and CDR2 is FQGNSA. The V end loses 4 bases and the J end loses 10 bases, and a stretch of 13 bases separates them. This clonotype was seen repeatedly, ten times or more. What this receptor recognizes is not known. Qualities for individual bases were not recorded, and no much larger clone is one base off. The time point label, read with the paper, signifies: patch test 1, 2 weeks after DPC sensitization. This specimen's treatment or condition label, per the study, means: therapeutic diphenylcyclopropenone sensitization with weekly scalp DPC. At every patch-test visit, the blood draw took place before the patch test was put on. To be eligible, patients had to be aged 18 to 70, diagnosed with alopecia and judged suitable for DPC therapy, while pregnant patients were excluded. Total RNA was extracted from unfractionated whole blood collected in Tempus Blood RNA tubes.

The clonotype originates from a woman aged 30 to 39 with alopecia areata. Some clones in this sample may be carry-over from other donors' samples. The input for sequencing was whole blood, taken in connection with sensitization to the hapten diphenylcyclopropenone (DPC). The V gene is TRBV7-2 and the J gene is TRBJ1-1, with TRBD1 as a weak D call on 5 bases. The CDR3: CASSWWGGTAFF. The DNA sequence is given as TGTGCCAGCAGCTGGTGGGGGGGGACAGCTTTCTTT.